These 26 T cell receptor beta chains were all obtained from the same sample, sequenced in a study of T cell repertoires in cytomegalovirus infection. Antigens of these TCRs are unknown. TCRdb redid the calling of the reads with MiXCR, one entry per CDR3 protein. This sample has approximately 89,000 distinct CDR3 sequences, with over 25% found just once. This specimen consisted of CD8+ T cells from cultured PBMCs, obtained from culture after CMV antigen stimulation. All receptors derive from a human donor in good health (CMV status not recorded). Some clones in this sample may be carry-over from other donors' samples.

The genes are TRBV2 and TRBJ2-7, with TRBD1 matching over 7 bases. The CDR3 has 15 amino acids. Looked up from germline, CDR1 is SNHLY and CDR2 is FYNNEI. V was clipped by 1 base and J by 0 bases; unmatched bases: 3. In DNA form, the CDR3 reads TGTGCCAGCAGTGAAGGAAGGGGGCCCTCCTACGAGCAGTACTTC. It encodes CASSEGRGPSYEQYF.

This clonotype has just a few counts. The V and J genes are TRBV19 and TRBJ1-1; D is perhaps TRBD1 (6 bases). Trimming left V 3 bases short and J 4 bases short, with 9 bases between. Germline V gives CDR1 LNHDA, CDR2 SQIVND (reference sequence). This CDR3 is 13 amino acids long. The CDR3 is CASSMSRGTEAFF. The CDR3 DNA reads as TGTGCCAGTAGTATGTCCAGGGGCACTGAAGCTTTCTTT.

This clonotype was found a few times. V is TRBV6-2 or TRBV6-3 and J is TRBJ2-2; D gene uncertain. The CDR3 sequence is 13 residues long. V lost 5 bases and J 7 bases, leaving 11 bases between the germline ends. Germline V gene data show CDR1 as MNHEY and CDR2 as SVGEGT. The CDR3 spells CASSPFLRGELFF. The CDR3 bases are TGTGCCAGCAGTCCCTTCTTACGCGGGGAGCTGTTTTTT.

This clonotype was observed a handful of times. The chain has TRBV5-4 and TRBJ2-7; D not resolved. V lost 3 bases and J 6 bases, leaving 13 bases between the germline ends. CDR1 is SGHNT and CDR2 is YYREEE in the germline V gene (reference sequence). The CDR3 has 13 amino acids. The CDR3 is CASSSDANPEQYF. As DNA, the CDR3 is TGTGCCAGCAGCTCCGACGCTAATCCCGAGCAGTACTTC.

This clonotype was seen a few times. The chain uses TRBV5-6 and TRBJ1-1; D is possibly TRBD1 (6 bases). This CDR3 comprises 14 residues. The germline gives CDR1 SGHDT, CDR2 YYEEEE. Trimming took 4 bases from V and 6 from J, leaving 16 bases between them. Here the CDR3 reads CASSTGQSRAEAFF. The CDR3 bases are TGTGCCAGCAGCACTGGACAGAGCAGGGCTGAAGCTTTCTTT.

In this sample, this clonotype turned up a few times. V usage is TRBV7-2 and J usage is TRBJ1-2; D uncertain. The CDR3 contains 12 residues. The V end lost 5 bases, the J end lost 8 bases, and 12 bases lay between the germline ends. Germline assignment: CDR1 SGHTA and CDR2 FQGNSA. The CDR3 DNA is TGTGCCAGCAGCGCTCGCTCGGGGGGCTACACCTTC. Translating it yields CASSARSGGYTF.

V usage is TRBV11-2 and J usage is TRBJ2-3; TRBD2 is a possible D gene (7 bases). V shed 0 bases and J shed 2 bases, with 21 bases lying between them. The CDR3 has 19 amino acids. The germline V gene encodes CDR1 SGHAT and CDR2 FQNNGV. The CDR3, as DNA: TGTGCCAGCAGCTTAGACCCCGCTTTGGGGGGGGCCTTCACAGATACGCAGTATTTT. It is translated as CASSLDPALGGAFTDTQYF.

A few counts support this clonotype. V gene TRBV27 combines with J gene TRBJ1-2; no firm D call. V lost 6 bases and J lost 5, with 16 bases in between. In germline, CDR1 is MNHEY, CDR2 SMNVEV (reference sequence). The CDR3 contains 14 residues. The chain's CDR3 is CASRFGDEGYGYTF. The CDR3 DNA reads as TGTGCCAGCAGATTCGGTGACGAAGGGTATGGCTACACCTTC.

This clonotype has at least ten counts. V and J are TRBV7-9 and TRBJ1-2; 8 positions match TRBD1. This CDR3 has 15 amino acids. Germline V gene data show CDR1 as SEHNR and CDR2 as FQNEAQ (reference sequence). The V and J ends lost 4 bases and 3 bases, in that order; junction bases with no gene match: 7. CDR3 nucleotide sequence: TGTGCCAGCAGCTCCTCAGGGGGCGTCGACTATGGCTACACCTTC. Its protein is CASSSSGGVDYGYTF.

The rearrangement joins TRBV15 to TRBJ2-5, with D tentatively TRBD1 (5 bases). This CDR3 has 15 residues. V lost 0 bases and J 5 bases, leaving 13 bases between the germline ends. Germline-derived CDR1 and CDR2 are LNHNV and YYDKDF (reference sequence). The CDR3 is CATSRDIGAGETQYF. The CDR3 DNA reads as TGTGCCACCAGCAGAGATATAGGGGCCGGGGAGACCCAGTACTTC.

This clonotype was seen ten or more times. This chain links TRBV27 with TRBJ2-7; D might be TRBD2 (5 bases). Germline assignment: CDR1 MNHEY and CDR2 SMNVEV (reference sequence). V was pared by 8 bases and J by 2 bases, with 22 bases between. The CDR3 is 16 residues long. The CDR3 bases are TGTGCCAGCCGTTCTGACCGAGGGTCCCATCCCTACGAGCAGTACTTC. This encodes CASRSDRGSHPYEQYF.

To note about this clonotype: A much larger clone differs by one base, so this may be a read error. V usage is TRBV7-2 and J usage is TRBJ1-1, with unresolved D. Germline V gives CDR1 SGHTA, CDR2 FQGNSA. There are 16 residues in the CDR3. Trimming took 0 bases from V and 1 from J, leaving 12 bases between them. As DNA, the CDR3 is TGTGCCAGCAGCTTAGCGCATCGGTACGAGAACACTGAAGCTTTCTTT. Translated: CASSLAHRYENTEAFF.

The V gene is TRBV12-3 or TRBV12-4, the J gene TRBJ1-5; D is possibly TRBD1 (6 bases). There are 15 residues in the CDR3. V was clipped by 8 bases and J by 0 bases, with 14 bases between them. This chain's CDR3 is CASQMGAYSNQPQHF. CDR3 DNA sequence: TGTGCCAGCCAGATGGGGGCATATAGCAATCAGCCCCAGCATTTT.

This clonotype has ten or more counts. The CDR3 coding sequence is TGTGCCAGCAGCGTAGCAGACACCTCCTACGAGCAGTACTTC. Translation: CASSVADTSYEQYF. The chain links TRBV9 to TRBJ2-7; D remains ambiguous. The CDR3 sequence is 14 residues long. Between the trimmed V and J ends, which lost 0 bases and 0 bases, there was a span of 7 bases. Germline CDR1 reads SGDLS; CDR2 reads YYNGEE.

The V call is TRBV19, the J call TRBJ2-7; D is unclear. This CDR3 has 12 residues. The V end lost 5 bases, the J end lost 2 bases, and 7 bases lay between the germline ends. Germline V CDR1 and CDR2: LNHDA, SQIVND (reference sequence). The chain's CDR3 is CASSGDAYEQYF. CDR3 nucleotides: TGTGCCAGTAGTGGAGATGCCTACGAGCAGTACTTC.

This clonotype was recorded at least ten times. V usage is TRBV7-9 and J usage is TRBJ1-1; D call uncertain. CDR3 length: 11 residues. CDR1 is SEHNR and CDR2 is FQNEAQ in the germline V gene (reference sequence). V lost 7 bases, J lost 8 bases, and 11 bases lay in between. The CDR3 DNA reads as TGTGCCAGCATCGGGCCTCTGGAAGCTTTCTTT. Amino acids: CASIGPLEAFF.

The chain has TRBV4-1 and TRBJ2-1; the D call may be TRBD1 or TRBD2 (5 bases each). V dropped 3 bases and J dropped 8 bases, with 11 bases sitting between them. The CDR3 is 13 residues long. Germline V lookup: CDR1 MGHRA, CDR2 YSYEKL. This chain's CDR3 is CASSHVGGDEQFF. The CDR3, as DNA: TGCGCCAGCAGCCACGTTGGGGGAGATGAGCAGTTCTTC.

This clonotype has ten or more counts. V gene TRBV12-3 or TRBV12-4 combines with J gene TRBJ1-1; D unclear. V was cut by 3 bases and J by 0 bases, with 5 bases left in between. This CDR3 region has 13 residues. The CDR3 is CASSLTVNTEAFF. CDR3 coding DNA: TGTGCCAGCAGTTTGACGGTGAACACTGAAGCTTTCTTT.

This clonotype was counted only a few times. This chain joins TRBV2 and TRBJ2-7; 7 nucleotides agree with TRBD1. The CDR3 extends over 12 amino acids. Germline CDR1 reads SNHLY; CDR2 reads FYNNEI. After removal of 6 bases from V and 9 bases from J, the junction contained 8 bases not matched to a gene. The CDR3 sequence is CASSHTGEAQYF. CDR3 DNA sequence: TGTGCCAGCAGCCACACAGGGGAAGCGCAGTACTTC.

This clonotype was detected ten times or more. The rearrangement links TRBV27 to TRBJ1-1; D remains ambiguous. The CDR3 is 13 amino acids. Germline-derived CDR1 and CDR2 are MNHEY and SMNVEV (reference sequence). Trimming took off 2 bases at V and 3 bases at J, with 7 bases between the two ends. CDR3 sequence: CASSLLAYTEAFF. The CDR3 DNA reads as TGTGCCAGCAGTTTACTCGCCTACACTGAAGCTTTCTTT.

The count of this clonotype is one. This rearrangement joins TRBV24-1 to TRBJ2-3; TRBD2 matches 11 bases. The V gene end was trimmed by 4 bases and the J gene end by 2 bases; junction bases not matched to a gene: 1. Germline CDR1 reads KGHDR; CDR2 reads SFDVKD. The length of the CDR3 is 15 residues. The CDR3 DNA sequence: TGTGCCACCAGTGAACTAGCGGGGGCCACAGATACGCAGTATTTT. It yields the protein CATSELAGATDTQYF.

The CDR3 spells CSVEGQFYGYTF. In DNA, the CDR3 is TGCAGCGTTGAAGGACAGTTTTATGGCTACACCTTC. The chain is built from TRBV29-1 and TRBJ1-2; perhaps TRBD1 as D (5 bases). This CDR3 has 12 amino acids. Trimming stripped 1 base from V and 5 bases from J, with 8 bases between. Per the germline V gene, CDR1 is SQVTM and CDR2 is ANQGSEA.

This sequence joins TRBV29-1 and TRBJ1-2, with 7 bases matching TRBD1. Germline V gene lookup returns CDR1 SQVTM and CDR2 ANQGSEA. V shed 3 bases, J shed 8 bases, and the junction held 6 bases outside the gene matches. The CDR3 spans 12 residues. CDR3 region: CSVDDREEGYTF. As DNA, the CDR3 is TGCAGCGTTGACGACAGGGAGGAGGGCTACACCTTC.

The rearrangement uses TRBV12-3 or TRBV12-4 and TRBJ2-7, with TRBD1 matching over 9 bases. This CDR3 contains 15 residues. After removal of 1 base from V and 2 bases from J, the junction contained 3 bases not matched to a gene. As DNA, the CDR3 is TGTGCCAGCAGTTTAGGGGGACAGGGAGCCTACGAGCAGTACTTC. This sequence encodes CASSLGGQGAYEQYF.

The chain employs TRBV5-1 and TRBJ1-2; 7 bases align to TRBD1. The V gene end was trimmed by 4 bases and the J gene end by 7 bases; junction bases not matched to a gene: 10. The CDR3 covers 14 residues. Germline CDR1 is SGHRS and CDR2 is YFSETQ. Here the CDR3 DNA reads TGCGCCAGCAGCCCCTGGCAGGGGGACTTTGGCTACACCTTC. Protein product: CASSPWQGDFGYTF.

CDR3 coding DNA: TGTGCCAGCAGTGTTGGTAACGGCCTCCCAGCCTACGAGCAGTACTTC. Translation gives CASSVGNGLPAYEQYF. The rearrangement joins TRBV2 to TRBJ2-7, with no clear D. V was cut by 4 bases and J by 2 bases, with 18 bases left in between. The CDR3 loop spans 16 amino acids. Germline V CDR1 and CDR2: SNHLY, FYNNEI.